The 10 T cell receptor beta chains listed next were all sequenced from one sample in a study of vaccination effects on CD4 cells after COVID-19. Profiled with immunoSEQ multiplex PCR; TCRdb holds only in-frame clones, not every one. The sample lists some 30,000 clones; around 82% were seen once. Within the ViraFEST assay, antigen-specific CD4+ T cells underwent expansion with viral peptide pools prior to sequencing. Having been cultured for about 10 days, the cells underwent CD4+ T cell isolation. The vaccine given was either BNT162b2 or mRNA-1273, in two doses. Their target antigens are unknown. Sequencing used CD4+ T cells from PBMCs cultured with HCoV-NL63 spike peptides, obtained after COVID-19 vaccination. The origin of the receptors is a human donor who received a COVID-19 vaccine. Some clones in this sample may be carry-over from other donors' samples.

The CDR3 DNA is TGTGCCAGCAGCTTGGGACAGTATAATTCACCCCTCCACTTT. Translation gives CASSLGQYNSPLHF. This rearrangement joins TRBV5-8 to TRBJ1-6; possible D gene TRBD1, 5 bases. The CDR3 consists of 14 residues. The V end was cut by 0 bases, the J end by 4 bases, with 5 bases between. Germline V gene data show CDR1 as SGHTS and CDR2 as YDEGEE.

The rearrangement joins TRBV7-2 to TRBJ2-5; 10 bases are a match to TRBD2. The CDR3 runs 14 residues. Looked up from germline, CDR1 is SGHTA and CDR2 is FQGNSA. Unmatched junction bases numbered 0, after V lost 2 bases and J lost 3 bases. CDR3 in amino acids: CASSLTSGEETQYF. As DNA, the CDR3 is TGTGCCAGCAGCTTAACTAGCGGGGAAGAGACCCAGTACTTC.

The CDR3 DNA reads as TGTGCCAGCAGCGGAGGACAGGGGACTTTAGCTAACTATGGCTACACCTTC. Its translation: CASSGGQGTLANYGYTF. The chain uses TRBV9 and TRBJ1-2; 9 bases line up with TRBD1. The CDR3 extends over 17 amino acids. CDR1 is SGDLS, CDR2 YYNGEE, per germline. Trimming took 3 bases from V and 0 from J; bases not matched to a gene: 9.

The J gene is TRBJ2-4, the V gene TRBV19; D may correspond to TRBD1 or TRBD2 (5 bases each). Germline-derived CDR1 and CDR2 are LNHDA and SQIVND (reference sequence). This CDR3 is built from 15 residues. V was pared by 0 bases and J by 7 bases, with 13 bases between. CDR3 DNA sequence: TGTGCCAGTAGTATAGAGGGCTTGGGACGGAACATTCAGTACTTC. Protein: CASSIEGLGRNIQYF.

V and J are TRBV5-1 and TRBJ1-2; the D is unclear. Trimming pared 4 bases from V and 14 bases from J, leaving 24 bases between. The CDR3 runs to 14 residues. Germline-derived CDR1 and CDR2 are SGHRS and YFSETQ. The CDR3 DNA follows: TGCGCCAGCAGCCGTATAGACGGGGATCGTTTATGGACCTTC. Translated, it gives CASSRIDGDRLWTF.

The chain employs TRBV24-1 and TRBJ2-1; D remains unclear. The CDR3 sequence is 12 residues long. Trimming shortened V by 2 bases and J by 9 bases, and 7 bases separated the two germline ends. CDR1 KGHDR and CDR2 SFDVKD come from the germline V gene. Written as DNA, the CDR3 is TGTGCCACCAGTGATTGGAAACGTGAGCAGTTCTTC. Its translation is CATSDWKREQFF.

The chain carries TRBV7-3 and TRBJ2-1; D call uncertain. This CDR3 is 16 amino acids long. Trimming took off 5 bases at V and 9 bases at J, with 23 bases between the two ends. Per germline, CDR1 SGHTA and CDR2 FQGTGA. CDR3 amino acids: CASSLGPGTSEFEQFF. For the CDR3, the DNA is TGTGCCAGCAGCCTCGGACCCGGAACCTCAGAGTTTGAGCAGTTCTTC.

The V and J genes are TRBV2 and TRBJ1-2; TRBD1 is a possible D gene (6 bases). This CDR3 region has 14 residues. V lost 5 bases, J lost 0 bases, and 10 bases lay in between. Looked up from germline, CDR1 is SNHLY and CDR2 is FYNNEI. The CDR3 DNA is TGTGCCAGCAGTCGGGACACTACTAACTATGGCTACACCTTC. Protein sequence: CASSRDTTNYGYTF.

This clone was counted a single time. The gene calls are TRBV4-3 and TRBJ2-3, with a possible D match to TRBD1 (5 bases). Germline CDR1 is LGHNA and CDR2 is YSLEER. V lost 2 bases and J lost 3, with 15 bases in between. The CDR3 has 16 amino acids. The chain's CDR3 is CASSQTGPRATDTQYF. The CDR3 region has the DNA TGCGCCAGCAGCCAAACAGGACCCCGCGCAACAGATACGCAGTATTTT.

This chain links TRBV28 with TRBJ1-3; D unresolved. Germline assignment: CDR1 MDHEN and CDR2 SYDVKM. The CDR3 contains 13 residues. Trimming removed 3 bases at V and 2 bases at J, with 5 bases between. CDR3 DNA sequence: TGTGCCAGCAGTTTGACAACTGGAAACACCATATATTTT. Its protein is CASSLTTGNTIYF. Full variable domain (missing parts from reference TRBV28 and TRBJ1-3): DVKVTQSSRYLVKRTGEKVFLECVQDMDHENMFWYRQDPGLGLRLIYFSYDVKMKEKGDIPEGYSVSREKKERFSLILESASTNQTSMYLCASSLTTGNTIYFGEGSWLTVV.